The 15 T cell receptor beta chains below all came from one sample that was sequenced in a study of T cell repertoires in aging, cancer and after chemotherapy. The template was genomic DNA from peripheral blood, not RNA. A mixed TRB-A/B primer pool amplified rearranged TRB by multiplex touch-down PCR. TCRdb re-called the multiplex PCR reads through MiXCR, storing one row per CDR3 protein. The sample consists of 5,000 or so distinct CDR3 sequences, 28% of them appearing once. The specimen was blood. These receptor sequences come from a human donor with a solid tumor.

This clonotype is labeled as medium-sized (0.01 to 0.1%). J is TRBJ2-1 and V is TRBV6-2 or TRBV6-3; D remains unclear. This CDR3 spans 11 amino acids. Trimming removed 1 base at V and 9 bases at J, with 4 bases between. Germline V gene data show CDR1 as MNHEY and CDR2 as SVGEGT. The CDR3 nucleotides are TGTGCCAGCAGTTACTGGGGTGAGCAGTTCTTC. Amino acid sequence: CASSYWGEQFF.

On this clonotype itself: A read error may explain this, as a much larger clone is one base away. V and J are TRBV7-9 and TRBJ2-3; 10 bases fit TRBD2. The V and J ends lost 6 bases and 7 bases, in that order; junction bases with no gene match: 16. Per germline, CDR1 SEHNR and CDR2 FQNEAQ (reference sequence). The CDR3 has 17 amino acids. Here the CDR3 DNA reads TGTGCCAGCAGGCCTCGCCCTGGAGCGGGAGGGGGAAATACGCAGTATTTT. Translated: CASRPRPGAGGGNTQYF.

This clonotype was seen a handful of times. The chain links TRBV20-1 to TRBJ2-7; 7 bases agree with TRBD1. The CDR3 loop spans 14 amino acids. The ends lost 6 bases at V and 3 bases at J; junction bases unmatched: 11. Germline CDR1 is DFQATT and CDR2 is SNEGSKA (reference sequence). The CDR3 region has the DNA TGCAGTGCCAAACGACAGGGATCATACTACGAGCAGTACTTC. Encoded protein: CSAKRQGSYYEQYF.

The V and J genes are TRBV11-1 and TRBJ2-2, with a weak D call TRBD2 (5 bases). Trimming took off 1 base at V and 0 bases at J, with 12 bases between the two ends. The CDR3 spans 17 residues. Germline V gene sequence: CDR1 SGHAT, CDR2 FQDESV (reference sequence). The CDR3 DNA is TGTGCCAGCAGCTTAGATATGGACTTCGCGAACACCGGGGAGCTGTTTTTT. This encodes CASSLDMDFANTGELFF.

This clonotype was observed a handful of times. This chain connects TRBV24-1 to TRBJ2-2; D perhaps matches TRBD2 (6 bases). Germline CDR1 KGHDR, CDR2 SFDVKD. The length of the CDR3 is 17 residues. V was pared by 1 base and J by 4 bases, with 15 bases between. The CDR3: CATSDFRGRGSTGELFF. The CDR3 DNA follows: TGTGCCACCAGTGATTTTCGGGGACGGGGGAGCACCGGGGAGCTGTTTTTT.

V usage is TRBV20-1 and J usage is TRBJ1-4; D not resolved. The CDR3 has 13 amino acids. V dropped 6 bases and J dropped 7 bases, with 15 bases sitting between them. Germline-derived CDR1 and CDR2 are DFQATT and SNEGSKA (reference sequence). Written as DNA, the CDR3 is TGCAGTGCGCCGAGCCAACCGGGTGAAAAACTGTTTTTT. Protein: CSAPSQPGEKLFF.

The rearrangement joins TRBV4-3 to TRBJ2-7; 13 positions agree with TRBD2. V was pared by 3 bases and J by 7 bases, with 9 bases of the junction left unmatched. Germline CDR1 and CDR2: LGHNA and YSLEER. The CDR3 is made up of 16 amino acids. In nucleotides, the CDR3 is TGCGCCAGCAGCCAGACTAGCGGGAGGCCCCGAATGGAGCAGTACTTC. The encoded protein is CASSQTSGRPRMEQYF.

The gene calls are TRBV20-1 and TRBJ2-1; the D is unclear. The CDR3 runs 16 residues. The germline CDR1 and CDR2 sequences are DFQATT and SNEGSKA (reference sequence). The V end was cut by 3 bases, the J end by 6 bases, with 21 bases between. CDR3 loop: CSASWSGLWGGNEQFF. CDR3 sequence (DNA): TGCAGTGCTAGCTGGAGTGGGCTTTGGGGTGGCAATGAGCAGTTCTTC.

The chain couples TRBV7-3 to TRBJ2-1; 7 bases align to TRBD1. Germline CDR1 is SGHTA and CDR2 is FQGTGA. This CDR3 has 15 amino acids. Trimming took 0 bases from V and 6 from J; bases not matched to a gene: 5. The CDR3 region is CASSLTPGQLNEQFF. Here the CDR3 DNA reads TGTGCCAGCAGCTTAACGCCGGGACAGCTCAATGAGCAGTTCTTC.

V is TRBV20-1 and J is TRBJ2-3; the D call may be TRBD1 or TRBD2 (5 bases each). V lost 1 base, J lost 6 bases, and 17 bases lay in between. The CDR3 is 15 residues long. Per the germline V gene, CDR1 is DFQATT and CDR2 is SNEGSKA (reference sequence). CDR3 coding DNA: TGCAGTGCTAGAGGAATACAGGATGGGACCGATACGCAGTATTTT. Protein sequence: CSARGIQDGTDTQYF.

Within the sample, this clonotype is medium-sized. The gene calls are TRBV29-1 and TRBJ1-1; D call uncertain. Germline V gives CDR1 SQVTM, CDR2 ANQGSEA. Trimming removed 8 bases at V and 7 bases at J, with 11 bases between. The CDR3 is made up of 10 amino acids. CDR3 region: CSTGPFEAFF. The CDR3 DNA sequence: TGCAGCACTGGTCCCTTTGAAGCTTTCTTT.

This clonotype ranks as medium-sized (0.01 to 0.1%). This chain links TRBV18 with TRBJ1-4, with a possible D match to TRBD1 (5 bases). The germline V gene encodes CDR1 KGHSH and CDR2 LQKENI. V lost 6 bases and J 3 bases, leaving 8 bases between the germline ends. This CDR3 is built from 13 residues. CDR3 DNA: TGTGCCAGCTCCCCGGGGGCTAATGAAAAACTGTTTTTT. Residues: CASSPGANEKLFF.

In DNA form, the CDR3 reads TGCAGTGCTAGAGATCTTGGGACCGCCACCTACGAGCAGTACTTC. As protein: CSARDLGTATYEQYF. This sequence joins TRBV20-1 and TRBJ2-7, with D possibly being TRBD1 or TRBD2 (5 bases each). Trimming cost V 0 bases and J 2 bases, with 14 bases left between them. The CDR3 is 15 amino acids. The germline gives CDR1 DFQATT, CDR2 SNEGSKA (reference sequence).

Details on this clonotype: Just one base apart from a much larger clone, this may be a read error. The chain uses TRBV5-1 and TRBJ2-3, with a tentative D call TRBD2 (5 bases). CDR1 and CDR2 (germline): SGHRS, YFSETQ. CDR3 length: 13 residues. The CDR3 DNA follows: TGTGCCACCAAAGGCGCGGGTACAGATACGCCGTATTTT. It encodes CATKGAGTDTPYF.

Concerning this clonotype: A much larger clone differs from this one at a single base, so this may be a read error. The chain employs TRBV6-5 and TRBJ1-5; D perhaps matches TRBD1 (6 bases). Trimming left V 5 bases short and J 10 bases short, with 15 bases between. This CDR3 has 13 amino acids. CDR1 MNHEY and CDR2 SVGAGI come from the germline V gene. For the CDR3, the DNA is TGTGCCAGCAGTAAACAGGGAAGCCATCCCCAGCATTTT. Its protein is CASSKQGSHPQHF.